The 20 T cell receptor beta chains below all came from one sample that was sequenced in a study of shared clonotypes between healthy human individuals. Some clones are missing from TCRdb's copy, which holds only in-frame ones; the method was immunoSEQ multiplex PCR. The data contain fewer than 2.5 million clones, roughly 93% of them singletons. Sequencing used naive CD4+ T cells from PBMCs. Subset meaning: CD45RA+ positively selected. These receptors all stem from a young man in good health. Some clones in this sample may be carry-over from other donors' samples.

The chain uses TRBV15 and TRBJ2-5; 7 bases fit TRBD2. The CDR3 is made up of 16 amino acids. Looked up from germline, CDR1 is LNHNV and CDR2 is YYDKDF (reference sequence). J was trimmed by 7 bases and V by 0 bases; bases with no gene match: 11. The CDR3 here is CATSREGVTSVGTQYF. CDR3 nucleotide sequence: TGTGCCACCAGCAGAGAGGGGGTAACTAGCGTCGGGACCCAGTACTTC.

This clone was seen a few times. The rearrangement joins TRBV2 to TRBJ2-7; 10 nucleotides match TRBD2. The CDR3 is 13 residues long. Losses at the gene ends were 4 bases for V and 3 bases for J; bases not matched to a gene: 0. CDR1 is SNHLY and CDR2 is FYNNEI in the germline V gene. CDR3 sequence (DNA): TGTGCCAGCAGTGTAGCGGGAGGCTACGAGCAGTACTTC. Translating it yields CASSVAGGYEQYF.

J is TRBJ2-3 and V is TRBV7-9; no reliable D call. Trimming left V 1 base short and J 7 bases short, with 0 bases between. The CDR3 is made up of 10 amino acids. Germline values: CDR1 SEHNR, CDR2 FQNEAQ (reference sequence). In DNA form, the CDR3 reads TGTGCCAGCAGCTTAGATACGCAGTATTTT. Amino acids: CASSLDTQYF.

In regard to this clone: The same CDR3 can be traced to other DNA sequences in this sample. The chain carries TRBV5-1 and TRBJ2-5; D is unresolved. CDR3 length: 13 residues. Per the germline V gene, CDR1 is SGHRS and CDR2 is YFSETQ. V shed 2 bases and J shed 2 bases, with 7 bases lying between them. The CDR3 DNA reads as TGCGCCAGCAGCTTAGTGGTGCAAGAGACCCAGTACTTC. This sequence encodes CASSLVVQETQYF.

This chain connects TRBV28 to TRBJ2-5; TRBD2 matches at 8 bases. CDR1 and CDR2 (germline): MDHEN, SYDVKM. J was trimmed by 5 bases and V by 5 bases; bases with no gene match: 10. The CDR3 extends over 15 amino acids. The CDR3 bases are TGTGCCAGCAGTCCACGGGAGGGCCAAGTTGAGACCCAGTACTTC. It specifies CASSPREGQVETQYF.

The chain combines TRBV25-1 with TRBJ1-1, with D uncertain. The CDR3 length is 12 residues. V dropped 4 bases and J dropped 5 bases, with 8 bases sitting between them. CDR1 and CDR2 (germline): MGHDK, SYGVNS. CDR3 bases: TGTGCCAGCAGTGGGCCTCGGACTGAAGCTTTCTTT. Translating it yields CASSGPRTEAFF.

The rearrangement joins TRBV7-8 to TRBJ1-2; D possibly corresponds to TRBD1 (5 bases). V lost 5 bases, J lost 5 bases, and 15 bases lay in between. The CDR3 runs to 14 residues. In germline, CDR1 is SGHVS, CDR2 FQNEAQ. The CDR3 spells CASSLQTQGYGYTF. The CDR3 DNA follows: TGTGCCAGCAGCCTACAGACTCAGGGTTATGGCTACACCTTC. The full variable domain, its missing parts supplied by reference TRBV7-8 and TRBJ1-2, is GAGVSQSPRYKVAKRGQDVALRCDPISGHVSLFWYQQALGQGPEFLTYFQNEAQLDKSGLPSDRFFAERPEGSVSTLKIQRTQQEDSAVYLCASSLQTQGYGYTFGSGTRLTVV.

The chain is built from TRBV5-1 and TRBJ2-6; possibly TRBD1 or TRBD2 for D (5 bases each). Germline CDR1 reads SGHRS; CDR2 reads YFSETQ. CDR3 length equals 18 residues. V was shortened by 4 bases and J by 0 bases, with 17 bases between the two germline ends. CDR3 DNA sequence: TGCGCCAGCAGCCCAAAGACGGGGCAGCACTCTGGGGCCAACGTCCTGACTTTC. Residues: CASSPKTGQHSGANVLTF.

V gene TRBV6-5 combines with J gene TRBJ2-7; D unresolved. Germline assignment: CDR1 MNHEY and CDR2 SVGAGI. V was trimmed by 6 bases and J by 7 bases, leaving 16 bases between them. The CDR3 loop spans 13 amino acids. The CDR3 DNA sequence: TGTGCCAGCAGACGCGACCCCGGTGGGGAGCAGTACTTC. It yields the protein CASRRDPGGEQYF.

The gene calls are TRBV2 and TRBJ1-1; D gene uncertain. Looked up from germline, CDR1 is SNHLY and CDR2 is FYNNEI. CDR3 length: 14 amino acids. The germline V and J ends were trimmed by 3 bases and 1 base, with 9 bases remaining between them. The CDR3 loop is CASSDRQPNTEAFF. In DNA, the CDR3 is TGTGCCAGCAGTGACAGGCAGCCGAACACTGAAGCTTTCTTT. Full variable domain (outside the CDR3, taken from reference TRBV2 and TRBJ1-1): EPEVTQTPSHQVTQMGQEVILRCVPISNHLYFYWYRQILGQKVEFLVSFYNNEISEKSEIFDDQFSVERPDGSNFTLKIRSTKLEDSAMYFCASSDRQPNTEAFFGQGTRLTVV.

Regarding this clone: The identical CDR3 is also encoded by other nucleotide sequences in the sample. The chain recombines TRBV28 with TRBJ1-3; no reliable D call. Germline CDR1 is MDHEN and CDR2 is SYDVKM. Trimming stripped 2 bases from V and 2 bases from J, with 7 bases between. The CDR3 is 14 amino acids. CDR3 protein: CASSLDSPGNTIYF. DNA for the CDR3: TGTGCCAGCAGTTTAGATTCCCCTGGAAACACCATATATTTT.

This chain uses TRBV28 with TRBJ2-7, with a tentative D call TRBD1 (6 bases). The CDR3 length is 14 residues. V was pared by 2 bases and J by 5 bases, with 13 bases between. The germline V gene encodes CDR1 MDHEN and CDR2 SYDVKM. CDR3 coding DNA: TGTGCCAGCAGTTTACCCCAGGGGTACCACGAGCAGTACTTC. This sequence encodes CASSLPQGYHEQYF.

V is TRBV5-4 and J is TRBJ2-2; D is perhaps TRBD1 (7 bases). Trimming left V 0 bases short and J 3 bases short, with 9 bases between. The CDR3 loop spans 15 amino acids. Germline CDR1 and CDR2: SGHNT and YYREEE (reference sequence). CDR3 bases: TGTGCCAGCAGCTTGGCCAGGGGGGACACCGGGGAGCTGTTTTTT. Encoded protein: CASSLARGDTGELFF.

CDR3 DNA sequence: TGTGCCAGCAGCATCAGACGGCAAGAGACCCAGTACTTC. The encoded protein is CASSIRRQETQYF. The rearrangement joins TRBV7-2 to TRBJ2-5; D not certain. Trimming removed 5 bases from V and 2 bases from J, with 9 bases in between. Germline CDR1 is SGHTA and CDR2 is FQGNSA. The CDR3 is 13 amino acids.

The V gene is TRBV5-1, the J gene TRBJ2-2, with 8 positions matching TRBD2. There are 15 residues in the CDR3. Germline loops: CDR1 SGHRS, CDR2 YFSETQ. Trimming removed 7 bases from V and 0 bases from J; junction bases left unmatched: 5. The chain's CDR3 is CASRILAANTGELFF. The CDR3 nucleotides are TGCGCCAGCCGTATACTAGCGGCGAACACCGGGGAGCTGTTTTTT.

The rearrangement joins TRBV5-6 to TRBJ2-5, with TRBD2 matching over 13 bases. After removal of 4 bases from V and 9 bases from J, the junction contained 12 bases not matched to a gene. This CDR3 comprises 16 residues. Per the germline V gene, CDR1 is SGHDT and CDR2 is YYEEEE. CDR3 in DNA: TGTGCCAGCAGCACCCGGACTAGCGGGAGACTCGGGGCCCAGTACTTC. It is translated as CASSTRTSGRLGAQYF.

This clone was observed a single time. The CDR3 nucleotides read TGCGCCAGCAGCCGGTTCCTTCCCGAGACCCAGTACTTC. Its protein product is CASSRFLPETQYF. V gene TRBV5-1 combines with J gene TRBJ2-5, with unresolved D. V was shortened by 4 bases and J by 5 bases, with 12 bases between the two germline ends. Germline V gene sequence: CDR1 SGHRS, CDR2 YFSETQ. The CDR3 consists of 13 residues.

The chain couples TRBV18 to TRBJ1-2; D perhaps matches TRBD1 (6 bases). Germline CDR1 KGHSH, CDR2 LQKENI. Trimming cost V 3 bases and J 8 bases, with 19 bases left between them. This CDR3 has 15 residues. The chain's CDR3 is CASSPQRDTLEGYTF. CDR3 DNA sequence: TGTGCCAGCTCACCCCAACGGGACACCTTAGAGGGCTACACCTTC.

The chain uses TRBV30 and TRBJ2-1; D gene ambiguous. Trimming shortened V by 2 bases and J by 6 bases, and 14 bases separated the two germline ends. The CDR3 totals 14 residues. The germline CDR1 and CDR2 sequences are GTSNPN and SVGIG (reference sequence). In DNA, the CDR3 is TGTGCCTGGAGTCCAGTGAGTCCGGGCAATGAGCAGTTCTTC. Residues: CAWSPVSPGNEQFF.

Comment on this clone: The sample carries other DNA sequences with the same CDR3. The chain is built from TRBV5-4 and TRBJ2-5, with TRBD2 matching over 14 bases. The junction had 2 bases not matched to a gene; V was cut back by 3 bases and J by 1 base. Germline loops: CDR1 SGHNT, CDR2 YYREEE (reference sequence). This CDR3 comprises 16 residues. CDR3 amino acids: CASSSGLAGVQETQYF. CDR3 coding DNA: TGTGCCAGCAGCTCGGGACTAGCGGGGGTCCAAGAGACCCAGTACTTC.